One TCR beta chain is described in this entry. This entry is derived from a study of blood T cells in healthy people across ages. The use of a sample-barcoded 5' primer and a J-beta primer mix characterized a second PCR of roughly 7 to 11 cycles. One entry per CDR3 protein results from TCRdb running MiXCR on the 5' RACE reads. Seen here are roughly 700,000 distinct CDR3 sequences, 49% observed once, and the top ten hold roughly 31%. This receptor was identified in a woman aged 60 to 75 in good health. Specimen: blood.

The CDR3 DNA sequence: TGTGCCAGCAGAGCACTCCTGTTTTCCAATCAGCCCCAGCATTTT. This translates into CASRALLFSNQPQHF. The V call is TRBV6-2 or TRBV6-3, the J call TRBJ1-5; D gene ambiguous. Trimming left V 6 bases short and J 3 bases short, with 15 bases between. CDR1 and CDR2 (germline): MNHEY, SVGEGT. The CDR3 spans 15 residues.